These 18 T cell receptor beta chains share one sample of origin, sequenced in a study of T-cell reconstitution after alpha-beta-depleted transplantation in children. This sample's TCRbeta library carried unique molecular identifier barcodes. TCRdb recomputed calls from the PCR reads with MiXCR, one row per CDR3 protein. The data show some 830,000 distinct CDR3 sequences, around 15% seen once. The source was PBMCs, mostly from graft donor cells, collected 360 days after TCRalphabeta/CD19-depleted stem cell transplant. All receptors come from a male patient under 18 who had a stem cell transplant for acute lymphoblastic leukemia, so the T cells may come from the graft donor.

This clonotype has ten or more counts. The rearrangement uses TRBV15 and TRBJ2-3, with D tentatively TRBD2 (5 bases). Germline-derived CDR1 and CDR2 are LNHNV and YYDKDF (reference sequence). The CDR3 consists of 11 residues. V was trimmed by 8 bases and J by 4 bases, leaving 7 bases between them. The CDR3 here is CATEGPDTQYF. Written as DNA, the CDR3 is TGTGCCACCGAGGGCCCAGATACGCAGTATTTT.

The J gene is TRBJ1-5, the V gene TRBV5-1; 9 bases are shared with TRBD1. Trimming took 8 bases from V and 0 from J; bases not matched to a gene: 6. There are 15 residues in the CDR3. Germline CDR1 and CDR2: SGHRS and YFSETQ. DNA of the CDR3: TGCGCCAGTAGGACAGGGGCCGATAGCAATCAGCCCCAGCATTTT. The encoded protein is CASRTGADSNQPQHF.

This clonotype appeared a few times. The chain carries TRBV5-1 and TRBJ1-4, with TRBD1 as a possible D gene (5 bases). This CDR3 contains 19 residues. V lost 1 base, J lost 13 bases, and 32 bases lay in between. CDR1 is SGHRS, CDR2 YFSETQ, per germline. CDR3 sequence (DNA): TGCGCCAGCAGCTTGCATGTTGGGGCTCGTCATGATGAACGCCCGGGACTGTTTTTT. Its protein product is CASSLHVGARHDERPGLFF.

This clonotype was found a few times. The CDR3 coding sequence is TGCGCCAGCAGCTTGGGTATACAGGGGCTGAACACTGAAGCTTTCTTT. Protein: CASSLGIQGLNTEAFF. This chain uses TRBV5-1 with TRBJ1-1; 7 bases agree with TRBD1. The CDR3 is 16 amino acids. Germline-derived CDR1 and CDR2 are SGHRS and YFSETQ. With 0 bases clipped from V and 0 bases from J, the junction kept 5 bases outside the gene matches.

This clonotype was counted at least ten times. The chain joins TRBV7-3 to TRBJ2-3; 14 bases agree with TRBD2. Germline CDR1 and CDR2: SGHTA and FQGTGA. This CDR3 comprises 17 residues. Trimming cost V 4 bases and J 2 bases; bases outside gene matches: 5. CDR3 in amino acids: CASSSATSGRATDTQYF. The CDR3 nucleotides are TGTGCCAGCAGCTCGGCGACTAGCGGGAGGGCCACAGATACGCAGTATTTT.

This clonotype was detected only a few times. The J gene is TRBJ2-1, the V gene TRBV10-2, with 12 bases aligning to TRBD2. Germline CDR1 reads WSHSY; CDR2 reads SAAADI. After removal of 8 bases from V and 8 bases from J, the junction contained 7 bases not matched to a gene. The CDR3 extends over 14 amino acids. The CDR3 protein is CASYETSGRYEQFF. The CDR3 coding sequence is TGCGCCAGCTATGAGACTAGCGGGAGATATGAGCAGTTCTTC.

V gene TRBV6-1 combines with J gene TRBJ2-5, with 8 positions matching TRBD1. V was pared by 6 bases and J by 9 bases, with 15 bases of the junction left unmatched. Germline V gives CDR1 MNHNS, CDR2 SASEGT. The CDR3 runs 15 residues. The chain's CDR3 is CASSSIWDRQRAQYF. The CDR3 region has the DNA TGTGCCAGCAGCTCCATCTGGGACAGGCAAAGGGCCCAGTACTTC.

CDR3 DNA: TGCGCCAGCAGCTTAGGGAGCGTCGAAGCTTTCTTT. Residues: CASSLGSVEAFF. J is TRBJ1-1 and V is TRBV5-1; unclear D gene. The V gene's germline CDR1 is SGHRS and CDR2 YFSETQ. V gave up 2 bases and J gave up 8 bases, with 10 bases separating them. This CDR3 comprises 12 residues. Supplemented by reference TRBV5-1 and TRBJ1-1, the full variable domain reads KAGVTQTPRYLIKTRGQQVTLSCSPISGHRSVSWYQQTPGQGLQFLFEYFSETQRNKGNFPGRFSGRQFSNSRSEMNVSTLELGDSALYLCASSLGSVEAFFGQGTRLTVV.

This clonotype was observed at least ten times. The gene calls are TRBV11-3 and TRBJ2-1; TRBD2 matches at 12 bases. CDR1 is SGHNT, CDR2 YENEEA, per germline. V trimming: 3 bases; J trimming: 10 bases; junction bases outside the gene matches: 7. This CDR3 is 15 amino acids long. CDR3 in amino acids: CASSFGLAGMAEQFF. DNA for the CDR3: TGTGCCAGCAGCTTCGGACTAGCGGGAATGGCGGAGCAGTTCTTC.

This clonotype turned up a few times. The V and J genes are TRBV7-6 and TRBJ2-1; 7 bases align to TRBD1. From germline, CDR1 is SGHVS and CDR2 FNYEAQ. This CDR3 region has 15 residues. V shed 3 bases and J 6 bases; nucleotides not matched to a gene: 8. The CDR3 DNA reads TGTGCCAGCAGCTTGGACAGGTCACTTTTCAATGAGCAGTTCTTC. Protein product: CASSLDRSLFNEQFF. Variable domain in full (rest from reference TRBV7-6 and TRBJ2-1): GAGVSQSPRYKVTKRGQDVALRCDPISGHVSLYWYRQALGQGPEFLTYFNYEAQQDKSGLPNDRFSAERPEGSISTLTIQRTEQRDSAMYRCASSLDRSLFNEQFFGPGTRLTVL.

A few counts support this clonotype. V gene TRBV7-8 combines with J gene TRBJ2-1; D possibly corresponds to TRBD2 (5 bases). CDR1 SGHVS and CDR2 FQNEAQ come from the germline V gene. V dropped 3 bases and J dropped 2 bases, with 14 bases sitting between them. The CDR3 has 16 amino acids. The CDR3 spells CASSLEVLNTYNEQFF. In nucleotides, the CDR3 is TGTGCCAGCAGCTTGGAGGTCCTGAACACCTACAATGAGCAGTTCTTC.

This clonotype was detected ten times or more. V usage is TRBV12-3 or TRBV12-4 and J usage is TRBJ2-5; weak D call: TRBD2 (7 bases). Trimming removed 2 bases from V and 2 bases from J, with 15 bases in between. The CDR3 is 16 residues long. CDR3 nucleotides: TGTGCCAGCAGTTTATCTTTAGGGAGGGGGCAAGAGACCCAGTACTTC. Translated: CASSLSLGRGQETQYF.

The chain has TRBV5-4 and TRBJ2-1; either TRBD1 or TRBD2 may fit D (6 bases each). The CDR3 consists of 14 residues. Trimming took 4 bases from V and 5 from J, leaving 13 bases between them. Germline CDR1 is SGHNT and CDR2 is YYREEE (reference sequence). The CDR3 sequence is CASSVGGGNNEQFF. The CDR3 nucleotides read TGTGCCAGCAGCGTGGGGGGCGGCAACAATGAGCAGTTCTTC.

This chain uses TRBV5-5 with TRBJ2-1; the match to TRBD2 covers 8 bases. Losses at the gene ends were 0 bases for V and 6 bases for J; bases not matched to a gene: 5. This CDR3 spans 15 amino acids. CDR1 and CDR2 (germline): SGHKS, YYEKEE (reference sequence). CDR3 sequence: CASSLAGLVGNEQFF. For the CDR3, the DNA is TGTGCCAGCAGCTTGGCGGGACTAGTGGGCAATGAGCAGTTCTTC.

The sample holds a few counts of this clonotype. The chain is built from TRBV4-1 and TRBJ1-3; TRBD1 aligns across 10 bases. The CDR3 is 19 amino acids. V shed 6 bases, J shed 1 base, and the junction held 15 bases outside the gene matches. CDR1 and CDR2 from the germline V gene are MGHRA and YSYEKL. The CDR3 is CASSLAGTGVFFSGNTIYF. In nucleotides, the CDR3 is TGCGCCAGCAGTTTAGCGGGGACAGGGGTCTTTTTTTCTGGAAACACCATATATTTT.

The chain combines TRBV15 with TRBJ2-6, with D perhaps given as TRBD1 or TRBD2 (5 bases each). In germline, CDR1 is LNHNV, CDR2 YYDKDF (reference sequence). Trimming removed 8 bases from V and 0 bases from J, with 14 bases in between. The CDR3 runs to 16 residues. The CDR3 loop is CATGAGDDSGANVLTF. CDR3 sequence (DNA): TGTGCCACCGGGGCCGGGGATGACTCTGGGGCCAACGTCCTGACTTTC.

This clonotype was picked up one time. The chain employs TRBV7-3 and TRBJ2-1; 15 bases are shared with TRBD2. This CDR3 is built from 17 residues. Germline V CDR1 and CDR2: SGHTA, FQGTGA. V lost 3 bases and J lost 9; bases outside the gene matches: 9. CDR3 DNA: TGTGCCAGCAGCTTCCCCGGACTAGCGGGAGGGCAGGGTGAGCAGTTCTTC. Protein sequence: CASSFPGLAGGQGEQFF.

The count of this clonotype is one. This chain joins TRBV6-5 and TRBJ1-5; maybe TRBD1 (6 bases). CDR1 is MNHEY, CDR2 SVGAGI, per germline. The germline V and J ends were trimmed by 3 bases and 1 base, with 10 bases remaining between them. The CDR3 sequence is 15 residues long. The chain's CDR3 is CASSYGGRSNQPQHF. CDR3 nucleotides: TGTGCCAGCAGTTATGGGGGGCGAAGCAATCAGCCCCAGCATTTT.